This T cell receptor beta chain appears in the sequencing data of a study of T cell changes during pregnancy in multiple sclerosis. Data came from immunoSEQ multiplex PCR; TCRdb stores just in-frame clones and leaves some out. The sample holds 20,000 to 30,000 clones, 75% to 90% seen once. This CDR3 region has 19 residues. Unmatched junction bases numbered 11, after V lost 0 bases and J lost 0 bases. Germline V CDR1 and CDR2: LGHNA, YNFKEQ. Sequencing was performed on CD8+ T cells from peripheral blood mononuclear cells, taken in the second trimester of pregnancy. V usage is TRBV4-2 and J usage is TRBJ2-7; TRBD2 agrees at 10 bases. This receptor was identified in a female donor with multiple sclerosis, enrolled in a pregnancy study. DNA of the CDR3: TGTGCCAGCAGCCAAGAAGAACTAGCGGGATTTTCGAGCTCCTACGAGCAGTACTTC. Amino acids: CASSQEELAGFSSSYEQYF.